Below are 9 T cell receptor beta chains sequenced from a single sample in a study of OX40 agonist ivuxolimab in advanced cancers. Sequencing used immunoSEQ multiplex PCR; TCRdb keeps in-frame clones, though not all of them. The table shows 77,000 or so clones, with approximately 78% occurring only once. Here the sequenced sample was CD4+ or CD8+ T cells sorted from blood, taken in a trial of the OX40 agonist ivuxolimab. Receptors originate from an adult with an advanced solid tumor such as melanoma, head and neck, liver or kidney cancer.

This clone has only a few counts. V gene TRBV7-2 combines with J gene TRBJ2-1; D gene unclear. V lost 1 base and J lost 8, with 9 bases in between. Germline lookup yields CDR1 SGHTA and CDR2 FQGNSA. The CDR3 is 13 amino acids. CDR3 loop: CASSLGLLYEQFF. The CDR3 region has the DNA TGTGCCAGCAGCTTAGGGCTCCTATATGAGCAGTTCTTC.

This clone was counted only a few times. The genes are TRBV19 and TRBJ1-5; D gene unclear. The CDR3 spans 13 residues. The V gene lost 3 bases and the J gene lost 9 bases, with 12 bases spanning the gap. The germline CDR1 and CDR2 sequences are LNHDA and SQIVND (reference sequence). The CDR3, as DNA: TGTGCCAGTAGTATCGTCGCGGAGCGGCCCCAGCATTTT. Translation: CASSIVAERPQHF. The variable domain in full, with the rest retrieved from reference TRBV19 and TRBJ1-5, is DGGITQSPKYLFRKEGQNVTLSCEQNLNHDAMYWYRQDPGQGLRLIYYSQIVNDFQKGDIAEGYSVSREKKESFPLTVTSAQKNPTAFYLCASSIVAERPQHFGDGTRLSIL.

V and J are TRBV30 and TRBJ1-3; no firm D call. CDR1 GTSNPN and CDR2 SVGIG come from the germline V gene (reference sequence). The V end lost 4 bases, the J end lost 0 bases, and 13 bases lay between the germline ends. The CDR3 extends over 15 amino acids. CDR3 nucleotide sequence: TGTGCCTGGATTCCGGACGTGGACTCTGGAAACACCATATATTTT. Protein product: CAWIPDVDSGNTIYF. The entire variable domain, with the rest obtained from reference TRBV30 and TRBJ1-3, is as follows: SQTIHQWPATLVQPVGSPLSLECTVEGTSNPNLYWYRQAAGRGLQLLFYSVGIGQISSEVPQNLSASRPQDRQFILSSKKLLLSDSGFYLCAWIPDVDSGNTIYFGEGSWLTVV.

The chain has TRBV7-9 and TRBJ1-1; 9 bases fit TRBD1. Trimming cost V 4 bases and J 5 bases; bases outside gene matches: 5. The CDR3 consists of 14 residues. CDR1 is SEHNR, CDR2 FQNEAQ, per germline (reference sequence). CDR3 sequence: CASSSTGGQTEAFF. Written as DNA, the CDR3 is TGTGCCAGCAGCTCGACAGGGGGTCAAACTGAAGCTTTCTTT. Full variable domain (remainder filled in from reference TRBV7-9 and TRBJ1-1): DTGVSQNPRHKITKRGQNVTFRCDPISEHNRLYWYRQTLGQGPEFLTYFQNEAQLEKSRLLSDRFSAERPKGSFSTLEIQRTEQGDSAMYLCASSSTGGQTEAFFGQGTRLTVV.

The gene calls are TRBV30 and TRBJ1-2; D remains ambiguous. CDR3 length equals 16 residues. The V end was cut by 1 base, the J end by 0 bases, with 15 bases between. Looked up from germline, CDR1 is GTSNPN and CDR2 is SVGIG (reference sequence). The DNA of the CDR3 is TGTGCCTGGAGTGCCGAGGGAGGGTGGTCTAACTATGGCTACACCTTC. It translates to CAWSAEGGWSNYGYTF.

The gene calls are TRBV4-2 and TRBJ1-6; the match to TRBD1 covers 9 bases. CDR1 LGHNA and CDR2 YNFKEQ come from the germline V gene. V shed 5 bases and J 5 bases; nucleotides not matched to a gene: 4. CDR3 length: 15 residues. The CDR3 nucleotides are TGTGCCAGCAGCAACGGACAGGGGAATAATTCACCCCTCCACTTT. Protein sequence: CASSNGQGNNSPLHF.

The chain has TRBV11-3 and TRBJ2-5, with 13 positions matching TRBD2. The J call could be wrong; TRBJ2-7 is a better fit for the DNA end. This CDR3 has 13 residues. Looked up from germline, CDR1 is SGHNT and CDR2 is YENEEA. CDR3 in DNA: TGTGCCAGCACGGGACTAGCGGGATACGAGCAGTACTTC. Protein product: CASTGLAGYEQYF.

This sequence joins TRBV28 and TRBJ2-2, with a tentative D call TRBD2 (5 bases). Per the germline V gene, CDR1 is MDHEN and CDR2 is SYDVKM. The CDR3 has 15 residues. Trimming took off 6 bases at V and 2 bases at J, with 13 bases between the two ends. The CDR3 reads CASSPFGENTGELFF. CDR3 DNA sequence: TGTGCCAGCAGCCCCTTCGGGGAAAACACCGGGGAGCTGTTTTTT. The full variable domain, with the rest looked up from reference TRBV28 and TRBJ2-2, is DVKVTQSSRYLVKRTGEKVFLECVQDMDHENMFWYRQDPGLGLRLIYFSYDVKMKEKGDIPEGYSVSREKKERFSLILESASTNQTSMYLCASSPFGENTGELFFGEGSRLTVL.

The chain carries TRBV4-2 and TRBJ1-2; D possibly corresponds to TRBD1 (6 bases). Trimming shortened V by 0 bases and J by 3 bases, and 11 bases separated the two germline ends. The V gene's germline CDR1 is LGHNA and CDR2 YNFKEQ. This CDR3 has 15 residues. The CDR3 sequence: CASSQDRRGDYGYTF. The DNA of the CDR3 is TGTGCCAGCAGCCAAGATCGTAGGGGGGACTATGGCTACACCTTC.